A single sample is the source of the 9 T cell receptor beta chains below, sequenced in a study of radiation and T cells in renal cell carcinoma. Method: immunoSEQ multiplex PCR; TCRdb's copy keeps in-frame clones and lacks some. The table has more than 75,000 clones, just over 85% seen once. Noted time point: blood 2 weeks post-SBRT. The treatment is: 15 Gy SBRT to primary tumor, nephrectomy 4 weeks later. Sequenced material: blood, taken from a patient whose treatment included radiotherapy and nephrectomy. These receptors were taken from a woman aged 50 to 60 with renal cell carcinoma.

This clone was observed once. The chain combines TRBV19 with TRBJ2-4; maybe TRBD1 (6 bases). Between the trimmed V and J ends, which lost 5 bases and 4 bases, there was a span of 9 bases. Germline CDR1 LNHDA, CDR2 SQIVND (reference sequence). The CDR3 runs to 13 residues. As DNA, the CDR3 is TGTGCCAGTAGTTCAACAGGGAAAAACATTCAGTACTTC. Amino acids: CASSSTGKNIQYF.

CDR3 bases: TGTGCCAGCAGCTTAGGGGGCGGAGGATTGGGAGCACCCCTCCACTTT. As protein: CASSLGGGGLGAPLHF. The chain links TRBV7-8 to TRBJ1-6, with D possibly matching TRBD1 (5 bases). There are 16 residues in the CDR3. Trimming shortened V by 1 base and J by 11 bases, and 18 bases separated the two germline ends. CDR1 and CDR2 from the germline V gene are SGHVS and FQNEAQ.

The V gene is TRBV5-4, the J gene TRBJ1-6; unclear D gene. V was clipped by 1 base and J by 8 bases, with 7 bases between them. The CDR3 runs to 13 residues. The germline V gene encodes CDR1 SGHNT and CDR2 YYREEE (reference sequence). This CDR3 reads CASSLYYDSPLHF. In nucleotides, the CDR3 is TGTGCCAGCAGCTTGTATTACGATTCACCCCTCCACTTT.

The CDR3 coding sequence is TGTGCCAGCACCCGAAGGGGGGGGTTAGGTAAGGACAATGAGCAGTTCTTC. Amino acid sequence: CASTRRGGLGKDNEQFF. The chain couples TRBV7-9 to TRBJ2-1; D might be TRBD2 (7 bases). The germline V gene has CDR1 SEHNR and CDR2 FQNEAQ (reference sequence). The CDR3 spans 17 residues. V gave up 7 bases and J gave up 5 bases, with 24 bases separating them.

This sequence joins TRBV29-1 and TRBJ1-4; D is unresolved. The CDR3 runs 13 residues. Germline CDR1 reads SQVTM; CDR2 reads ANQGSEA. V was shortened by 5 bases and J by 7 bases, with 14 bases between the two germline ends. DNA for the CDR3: TGCAGCGTTTACGGTGGGGTGGGTGAAAAACTGTTTTTT. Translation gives CSVYGGVGEKLFF.

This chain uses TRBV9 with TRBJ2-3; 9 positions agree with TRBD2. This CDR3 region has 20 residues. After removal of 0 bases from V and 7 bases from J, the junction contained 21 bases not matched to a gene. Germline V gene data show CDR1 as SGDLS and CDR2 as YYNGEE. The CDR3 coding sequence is TGTGCCAGCAGCGTAGGTCCTAGCGGGGTTCAAAGCCTCGAATTGAATACGCAGTATTTT. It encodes CASSVGPSGVQSLELNTQYF.

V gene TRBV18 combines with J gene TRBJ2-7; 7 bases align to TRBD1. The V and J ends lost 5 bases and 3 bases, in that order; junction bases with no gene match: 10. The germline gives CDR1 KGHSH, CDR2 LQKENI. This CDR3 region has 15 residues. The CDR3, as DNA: TGTGCCAGCTCAGATACACAGGGGATAGGCTACGAGCAGTACTTC. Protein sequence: CASSDTQGIGYEQYF.

CDR3 bases: TGTGCCAGTAGAGGGACACCCTACGAGCAGTACTTC. The encoded protein is CASRGTPYEQYF. The V and J genes are TRBV6-5 and TRBJ2-7; D may be TRBD1 (6 bases). The germline V and J ends were trimmed by 9 bases and 2 bases, with 11 bases remaining between them. CDR3 length equals 12 residues. Germline CDR1 is MNHEY and CDR2 is SVGAGI.

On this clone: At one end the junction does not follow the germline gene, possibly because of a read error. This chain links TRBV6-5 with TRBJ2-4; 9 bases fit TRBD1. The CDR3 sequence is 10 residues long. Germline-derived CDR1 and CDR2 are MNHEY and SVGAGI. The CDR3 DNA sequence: TGTGCCGGGGCCCTGGGACAGGGTAGGTTT. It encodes CAGALGQGRF.